This TCR beta chain was obtained from a study of T cells in localized non-small cell lung cancer. Study outcomes and limitations: In the blood, greater T cell density corresponded to longer overall survival.

With regard to this clone: As yet, its antigen is unknown.

Assay used: immunoSEQ multiplex PCR; TCRdb lists only in-frame clones, some missing. The sample yields 50,000 to 70,000 clones, 91% seen once. This CDR3 comprises 14 residues. The V and J ends lost 2 bases and 6 bases, in that order; junction bases with no gene match: 8. The germline V gene encodes CDR1 SGDLS and CDR2 YYNGEE. This sequence originates from a man aged 35 to 70 with stage I lung adenocarcinoma. The chain has TRBV9 and TRBJ2-7; 7 bases are a match to TRBD1. Sequencing was performed on peripheral blood, taken before any cancer treatment. The CDR3 DNA reads as TGTGCCAGCAGCGTGGGTTGGGCAGGGGGCGAGCAGTACTTC. It encodes CASSVGWAGGEQYF.